The entry below gives a single T cell receptor beta chain sequence along with its context. Its matching antigen is unknown. The sample comes from a study of T cell responses to AZD1222 COVID-19 vaccine. Whole-study results and caveats: Baseline antibody screening turned up just a handful of seropositive AZD1222 recipients. Among vaccine-associated CD4 TCRs, coverage spanned spike, with dominance at 160-218 and 743-854.

The analysis combined second doses at about 4 or about 12 weeks. V was shortened by 6 bases and J by 0 bases, with 9 bases between the two germline ends. Germline V gene lookup returns CDR1 KGHSH and CDR2 LQKENI. This CDR3 is built from 13 residues. TCRdb's table, derived via immunoSEQ multiplex PCR, lists solely in-frame clones and lacks some. Counted here are approximately 150,000 clones, 90% to 95% occurring once; the ten biggest clones make up 5.1%. The rearrangement links TRBV18 to TRBJ2-7; D remains ambiguous. Sequences were derived from peripheral blood, sampled 28 days after the second AZD1222 dose. The receptor comes from an adult who received the AZD1222 COVID-19 vaccine. The DNA of the CDR3 is TGTGCCAGCTCCGGGCGCGGCTCCTACGAGCAGTACTTC. Translation gives CASSGRGSYEQYF.